Reported below is one T cell receptor beta chain. Its binding antigen is unknown. The input lacks base qualities; no much larger clone sits a single base away. The library was built by means of the immunoSEQ multiplex PCR assay. TCRdb obtained this table from immuneACCESS and retained in-frame rearrangements with V and J assigned. These tables miss some clones; where compared with another copy, unresolved V genes account for less than half of the shortfall, and the remainder is unexplained. A total of about 79,000 clones appear in this sample, about 90% of them only once. The ten largest clones add up to about 0.4% of the sample. This entry comes from a study of technical replicates of blood from a few donors (TCRdb year 2017). Including the terminal cysteine and phenylalanine, the CDR3 comprises 12 residues. Only the CDR3 part of the read is kept: 36 bases, read in frame from the first base. V is shortened by 6 bases, J by 2 bases, and the region joining them spans 5 bases. From a lookup of the germline V gene, CDR1 and CDR2 are MDHEN and SYDVKM.

The sequence was obtained from a human donor in good health. Some clones in this sample may be carry-over from other donors' samples. Sequences were obtained from T cells isolated from PBMCs. The V gene is TRBV28 and the J gene is TRBJ1-3; no D segment can be confidently identified. CDR3 region: CASSPAGNTIYF. Read as DNA, the sequence is TGTGCCAGCAGCCCCGCTGGAAACACCATATATTTT.